Presented here are 10 T cell receptor beta chains from one specimen sequenced in a study of cytotoxic CD8 clonotypes in ibrutinib-treated CLL. Profiling relied on immunoSEQ multiplex PCR, and the TCRdb table lists in-frame clones only, not all of them. This sample has 200,000 to 250,000 clones, with more than 70% found just once. The sample was PBMCs, taken after 12 months of ibrutinib treatment. These receptors all stem from a human donor with chronic lymphocytic leukemia.

The chain links TRBV4-1 to TRBJ2-7; D is unresolved. V shed 0 bases and J shed 3 bases, with 12 bases lying between them. The germline V gene has CDR1 MGHRA and CDR2 YSYEKL. The CDR3 runs 15 residues. In nucleotides, the CDR3 is TGCGCCAGCAGCCAAGAAGGGATGCCCCACTACGAGCAGTACTTC. Protein: CASSQEGMPHYEQYF.

The chain employs TRBV6-5 and TRBJ2-1; TRBD2 matches 9 bases. The J segment lost 6 bases and the V segment lost 0 bases, leaving 6 bases of the junction unmatched. The CDR3 runs to 16 residues. Per the germline V gene, CDR1 is MNHEY and CDR2 is SVGAGI. CDR3 DNA: TGTGCCAGCAGTTACTCGCTCGGGACTAGCACCAATGAGCAGTTCTTC. Translated, it gives CASSYSLGTSTNEQFF.

The chain uses TRBV5-4 and TRBJ1-6; 9 bases agree with TRBD1. This CDR3 has 18 amino acids. V trimming: 0 bases; J trimming: 7 bases; junction bases outside the gene matches: 11. Germline V gene sequence: CDR1 SGHNT, CDR2 YYREEE (reference sequence). CDR3 DNA sequence: TGTGCCAGCAGCTTGGGCTTTGCTGGGACAGGGAAAAATTCACCCCTCCACTTT. Translating it yields CASSLGFAGTGKNSPLHF.

V and J are TRBV7-8 and TRBJ2-7, with TRBD2 matching 7 bases. J gave up 8 bases and V 5 bases, and 21 bases lay outside the gene matches. CDR1 is SGHVS, CDR2 FQNEAQ, per germline. The length of the CDR3 is 17 residues. The CDR3 region has the DNA TGTGCCAGCAGCCCACGCCGGGGCGGGAGTAAGGATGCGCAGCAGTACTTC. It is translated as CASSPRRGGSKDAQQYF.

This sequence joins TRBV19 and TRBJ2-3; D is unresolved. V lost 3 bases to trimming and J lost 2 bases, with 9 bases between them. The CDR3 sequence is 14 residues long. The germline gives CDR1 LNHDA, CDR2 SQIVND (reference sequence). The CDR3 DNA reads as TGTGCCAGTAGTATCTCAGTTAACACAGATACGCAGTATTTT. Residues: CASSISVNTDTQYF.

The V gene is TRBV11-3, the J gene TRBJ2-7, with 8 positions matching TRBD2. Germline CDR1 SGHNT, CDR2 YENEEA. This CDR3 has 14 residues. V gave up 5 bases and J gave up 6 bases; unmatched junction bases: 9. The CDR3 sequence is CASSAGLGGGEQYF. Here the CDR3 DNA reads TGTGCCAGCAGCGCGGGACTAGGAGGAGGCGAGCAGTACTTC.

V is TRBV11-2 and J is TRBJ2-7, with D unresolved. Trimming shortened V by 5 bases and J by 4 bases, and 9 bases separated the two germline ends. From germline, CDR1 is SGHAT and CDR2 FQNNGV. This CDR3 has 12 residues. The chain's CDR3 is CASSVIRYEQYF. The CDR3 coding sequence is TGTGCCAGCAGCGTAATACGGTACGAGCAGTACTTC.

The chain couples TRBV5-1 to TRBJ1-5; D gene unclear. In germline, CDR1 is SGHRS, CDR2 YFSETQ. V gave up 2 bases and J gave up 4 bases, with 13 bases separating them. This CDR3 is 15 amino acids long. The CDR3 here is CASSLLPGANQPQHF. CDR3 nucleotides: TGCGCCAGCAGCTTACTTCCGGGTGCAAATCAGCCCCAGCATTTT.

V and J are TRBV4-1 and TRBJ2-1, with 7 bases identical to TRBD1. CDR1 MGHRA and CDR2 YSYEKL come from the germline V gene. The CDR3 length is 13 residues. V was pared by 6 bases and J by 8 bases, with 7 bases of the junction left unmatched. In nucleotides, the CDR3 is TGCGCCAGCAGGCCAGGGGGTTTGGATGAGCAGTTCTTC. The encoded protein is CASRPGGLDEQFF.

The chain links TRBV6-1 to TRBJ1-5; D is undetermined. Trimming took off 6 bases at V and 0 bases at J, with 9 bases between the two ends. This CDR3 comprises 14 residues. Germline V CDR1 and CDR2: MNHNS, SASEGT. The CDR3, as DNA: TGTGCCAGCAGCCTCACAGATAGCAATCAGCCCCAGCATTTT. It yields the protein CASSLTDSNQPQHF.